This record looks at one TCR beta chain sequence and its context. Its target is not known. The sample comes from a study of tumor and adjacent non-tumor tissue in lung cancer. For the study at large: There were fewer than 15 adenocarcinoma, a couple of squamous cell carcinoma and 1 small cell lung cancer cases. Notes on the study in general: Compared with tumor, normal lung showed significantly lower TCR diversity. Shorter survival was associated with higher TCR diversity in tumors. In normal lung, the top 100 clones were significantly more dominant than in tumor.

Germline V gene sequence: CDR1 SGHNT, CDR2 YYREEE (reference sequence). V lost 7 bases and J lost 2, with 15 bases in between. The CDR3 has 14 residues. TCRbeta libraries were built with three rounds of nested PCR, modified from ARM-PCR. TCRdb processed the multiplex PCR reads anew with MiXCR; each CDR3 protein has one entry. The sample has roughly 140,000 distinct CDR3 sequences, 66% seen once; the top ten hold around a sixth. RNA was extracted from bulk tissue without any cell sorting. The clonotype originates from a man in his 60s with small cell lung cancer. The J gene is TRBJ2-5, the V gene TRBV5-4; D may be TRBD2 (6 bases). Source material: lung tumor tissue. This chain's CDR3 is CASGSGAGQETQYF. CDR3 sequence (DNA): TGTGCCAGCGGCTCGGGAGCAGGACAAGAGACCCAGTACTTC.